A selection of T cell receptor beta chains follows, all from one sample in a study of regulatory T cells in long-lasting Graves disease. MiXCR, applied by TCRdb to the multiplex PCR reads, yields one record per CDR3 protein. This table holds a few hundred thousand distinct CDR3 sequences, roughly a sixth found once. This sample also appeared in a second study, on T cells in Graves' hyperthyroidism and ophthalmopathy.

Here the sequenced sample was peripheral blood mononuclear cells (PBMCs), taken at new diagnosis, from a patient treated with antithyroid drugs. All receptors derive from a man aged 35 to 55 with Graves disease. The CDR3 runs from the conserved cysteine through the conserved F or W. A D gene is named only where the DNA matches it firmly. The size entry is marked missing in some rows and otherwise reads once, few, many or a size class.

clone size,V gene,D gene,J gene,CDR3 DNA,CDR3 protein
-,TRBV7-3,TRBD2,TRBJ2-3,TGTGCCAGCAGCCGACGACGGGGGGTAGCGGGATTAAGCACAGATACGCAGTATTTT,CASSRRRGVAGLSTDTQYF
few,TRBV9,-,TRBJ1-5,TGTGCCAGCAGCGTAGGGTCCAACAGGGATCAGCCCCAGCATTTT,CASSVGSNRDQPQHF
many,TRBV20-1,TRBD1,TRBJ1-5,TGCAGTGCTAGCCGACAGGGGGGTCAGCCCCAGCATTTT,CSASRQGGQPQHF
-,TRBV20-1,-,TRBJ2-7,TGCAGTGCTGCTCCCGTACAAGGAATCTCCTACGAGCAGTACTTC,CSAAPVQGISYEQYF
many,TRBV11-2,TRBD2,TRBJ2-3,TGTGCCAGCAGCTTAGGATTGCGGGGGGTCAGCACAGATACGCAGTATTTT,CASSLGLRGVSTDTQYF
many,TRBV10-3,-,TRBJ1-4,TGTGCCATCAGTCGCGATCTAACAGGTGATGAAAAACTGTTTTTT,CAISRDLTGDEKLFF
few,TRBV20-1,-,TRBJ2-7,TGCAGTGCTGTACAGAGCTCCTACGAGCAGTACTTC,CSAVQSSYEQYF
few,TRBV20-1,-,TRBJ2-1,TGCAGTGCTAGAGATGGGACGCGGGTGGACAATGAGCAGTTCTTC,CSARDGTRVDNEQFF
-,TRBV30,-,TRBJ1-4,TGTGCCTGGAGCGCTATTAATGAAAAACTGTTTTTT,CAWSAINEKLFF
-,TRBV12-3/TRBV12-4,TRBD2,TRBJ2-3,TGTGCCAGCAGCTCCCGGGGATCGTGGGCTAGCGGGGGGGCAATAGATACGCAGTATTTT,CASSSRGSWASGGAIDTQYF
-,TRBV18,TRBD1,TRBJ1-3,TGTGCCAGCTCACCGGGACAGACCTCTGGAAACACCATATATTTT,CASSPGQTSGNTIYF
many,TRBV28,-,TRBJ2-1,TGTGCCAGCAGTCCCAGGGGCACTTTGTCCAACAATGAGCAGTTCTTC,CASSPRGTLSNNEQFF
few,TRBV7-2,-,TRBJ1-5,TGTGCCAGCAGCTACGTATCTCAGCCCCAGCATTTT,CASSYVSQPQHF
many,TRBV7-9,TRBD2,TRBJ2-1,TGCGCCAGCAGCGGGGCGGGGGGCCCTAGACTTAACAATGAGCAGTTCTTC,CASSGAGGPRLNNEQFF
many,TRBV12-3/TRBV12-4,TRBD1,TRBJ1-5,TGTGCCAGCAGTTTGGGGGACAGGAGGAGTCAGCCCCAGCATTTT,CASSLGDRRSQPQHF
many,TRBV29-1,TRBD2,TRBJ2-5,TGCAGCGTTGCAGCGGGGGCGGAGGAGACCCAGTACTTC,CSVAAGAEETQYF
few,TRBV20-1,-,TRBJ1-2,TGCAGTGTTAAAGACGCAGGGGCTAACTATGGCTACACCTTC,CSVKDAGANYGYTF
-,TRBV12-3/TRBV12-4,TRBD1,TRBJ1-3,TGTGCCAGCAGTACCCCGACAGGGGATCGTGGAAACACCATATATTTT,CASSTPTGDRGNTIYF